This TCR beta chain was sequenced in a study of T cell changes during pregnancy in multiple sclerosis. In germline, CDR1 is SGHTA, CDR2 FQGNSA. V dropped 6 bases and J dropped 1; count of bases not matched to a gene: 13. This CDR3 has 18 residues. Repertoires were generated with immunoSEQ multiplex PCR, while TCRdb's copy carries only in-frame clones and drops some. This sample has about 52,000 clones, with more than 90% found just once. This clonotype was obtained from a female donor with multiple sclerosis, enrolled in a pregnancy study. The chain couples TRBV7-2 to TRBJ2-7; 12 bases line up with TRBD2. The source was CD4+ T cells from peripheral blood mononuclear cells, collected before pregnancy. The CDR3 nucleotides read TGTGCCAGCAGTAACAGGGTACTAGCGGGAGGAGGATCCTACGAGCAGTACTTC. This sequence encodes CASSNRVLAGGGSYEQYF.